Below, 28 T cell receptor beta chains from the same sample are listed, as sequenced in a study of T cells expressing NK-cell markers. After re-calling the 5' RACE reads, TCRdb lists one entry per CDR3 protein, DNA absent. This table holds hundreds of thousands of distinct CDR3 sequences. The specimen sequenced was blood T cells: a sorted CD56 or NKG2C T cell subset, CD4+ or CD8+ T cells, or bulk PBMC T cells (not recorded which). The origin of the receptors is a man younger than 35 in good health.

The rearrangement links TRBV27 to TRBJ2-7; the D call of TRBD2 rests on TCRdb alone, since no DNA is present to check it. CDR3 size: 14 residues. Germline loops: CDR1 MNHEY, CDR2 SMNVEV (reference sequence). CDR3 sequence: CASSRALGTYEQYF.

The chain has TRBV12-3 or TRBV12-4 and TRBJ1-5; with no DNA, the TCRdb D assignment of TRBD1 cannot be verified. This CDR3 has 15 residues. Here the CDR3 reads CASSLDTGLNQPQHF.

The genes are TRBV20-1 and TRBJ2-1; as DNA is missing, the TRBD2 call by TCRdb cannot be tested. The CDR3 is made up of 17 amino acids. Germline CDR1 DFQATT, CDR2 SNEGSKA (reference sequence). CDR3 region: CSARANIRGGINNEQFF.

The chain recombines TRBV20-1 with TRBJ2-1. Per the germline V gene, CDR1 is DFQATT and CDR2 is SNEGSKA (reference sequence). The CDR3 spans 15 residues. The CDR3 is CSARAETKDYNEQFF.

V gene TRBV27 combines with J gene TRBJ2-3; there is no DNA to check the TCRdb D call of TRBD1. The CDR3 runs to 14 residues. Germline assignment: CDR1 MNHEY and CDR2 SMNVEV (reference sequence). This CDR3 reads CASRTRGATDTQYF.

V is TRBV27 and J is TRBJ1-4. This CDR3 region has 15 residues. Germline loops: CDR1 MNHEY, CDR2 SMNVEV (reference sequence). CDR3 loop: CASSSRREGNEKLFF. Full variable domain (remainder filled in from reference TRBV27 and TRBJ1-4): EAQVTQNPRYLITVTGKKLTVTCSQNMNHEYMSWYRQDPGLGLRQIYYSMNVEVTDKGDVPEGYKVSRKEKRNFPLILESPSPNQTSLYFCASSSRREGNEKLFFGSGTQLSVL.

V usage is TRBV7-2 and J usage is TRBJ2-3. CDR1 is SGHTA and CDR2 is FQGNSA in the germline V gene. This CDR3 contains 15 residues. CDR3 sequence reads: CASIYSGSFTDTQYF.

The CDR3 loop reads CASSQTLNEQFF. The J gene is TRBJ2-1, the V gene TRBV6-5. Germline V gene data show CDR1 as MNHEY and CDR2 as SVGAGI. This CDR3 has 12 residues.

The CDR3 loop is CASSFPDTGELFF. V usage is TRBV12-3 or TRBV12-4 and J usage is TRBJ2-2. The CDR3 is made up of 13 amino acids.

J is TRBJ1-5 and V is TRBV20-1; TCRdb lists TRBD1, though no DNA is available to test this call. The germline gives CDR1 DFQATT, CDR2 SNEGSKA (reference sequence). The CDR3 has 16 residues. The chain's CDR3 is CSARRQTGGGNQPQHF.

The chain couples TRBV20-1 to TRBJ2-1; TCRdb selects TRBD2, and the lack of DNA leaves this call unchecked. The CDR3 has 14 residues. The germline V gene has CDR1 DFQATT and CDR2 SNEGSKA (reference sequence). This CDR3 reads CSAPTSGSGYEQFF.

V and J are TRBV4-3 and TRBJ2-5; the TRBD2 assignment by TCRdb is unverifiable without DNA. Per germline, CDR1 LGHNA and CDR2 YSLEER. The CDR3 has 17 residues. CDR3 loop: CASSQDQGGREEETQYF.

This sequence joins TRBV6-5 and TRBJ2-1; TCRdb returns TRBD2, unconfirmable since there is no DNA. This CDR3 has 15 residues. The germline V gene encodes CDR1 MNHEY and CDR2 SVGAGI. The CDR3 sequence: CASSYFAGSEDEQFF.

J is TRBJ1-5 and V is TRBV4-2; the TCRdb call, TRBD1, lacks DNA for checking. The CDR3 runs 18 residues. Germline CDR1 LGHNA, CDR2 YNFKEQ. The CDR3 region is CASSQDSWGQGKVQPQHF.

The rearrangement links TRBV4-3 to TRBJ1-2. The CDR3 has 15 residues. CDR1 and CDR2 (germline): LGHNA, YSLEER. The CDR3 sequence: CASSQEGPTNYGYTF.

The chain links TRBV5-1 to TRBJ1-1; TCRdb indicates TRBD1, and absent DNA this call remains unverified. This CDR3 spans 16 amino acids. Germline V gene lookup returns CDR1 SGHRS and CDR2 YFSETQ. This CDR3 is CASSHEAGTGVTEAFF. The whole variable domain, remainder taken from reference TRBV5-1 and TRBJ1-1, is KAGVTQTPRYLIKTRGQQVTLSCSPISGHRSVSWYQQTPGQGLQFLFEYFSETQRNKGNFPGRFSGRQFSNSRSEMNVSTLELGDSALYLCASSHEAGTGVTEAFFGQGTRLTVV.

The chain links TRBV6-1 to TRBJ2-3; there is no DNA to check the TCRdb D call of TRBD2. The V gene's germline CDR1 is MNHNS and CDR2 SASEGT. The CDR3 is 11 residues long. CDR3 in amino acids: CASSSPSAQYF.

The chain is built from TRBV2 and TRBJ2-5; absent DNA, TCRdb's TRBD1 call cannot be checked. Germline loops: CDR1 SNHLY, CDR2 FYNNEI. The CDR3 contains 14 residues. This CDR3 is CASSRGQGGKTQYF.

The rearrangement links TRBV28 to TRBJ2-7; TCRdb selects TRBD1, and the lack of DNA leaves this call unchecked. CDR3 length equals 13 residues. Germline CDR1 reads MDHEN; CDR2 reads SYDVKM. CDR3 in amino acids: CASTGGGPLEQYF.

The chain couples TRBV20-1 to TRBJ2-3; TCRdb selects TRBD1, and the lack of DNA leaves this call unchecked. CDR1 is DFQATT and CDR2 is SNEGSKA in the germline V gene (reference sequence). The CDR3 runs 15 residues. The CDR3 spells CSAPVFGTSMHTQYF.

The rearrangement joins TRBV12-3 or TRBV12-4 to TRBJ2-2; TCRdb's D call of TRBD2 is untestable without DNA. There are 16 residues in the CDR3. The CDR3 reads CASSRLAGGPTGELFF.

The CDR3 loop is CSARKSWRSTDTQYF. The chain couples TRBV20-1 to TRBJ2-3. Germline lookup yields CDR1 DFQATT and CDR2 SNEGSKA (reference sequence). The CDR3 has 15 amino acids.

The CDR3 is CSARDLSTLAGATGELFF. V gene TRBV20-1 combines with J gene TRBJ2-2; the TCRdb D gene call, TRBD2, has no DNA to confirm it. Germline V CDR1 and CDR2: DFQATT, SNEGSKA (reference sequence). CDR3 length: 18 residues.

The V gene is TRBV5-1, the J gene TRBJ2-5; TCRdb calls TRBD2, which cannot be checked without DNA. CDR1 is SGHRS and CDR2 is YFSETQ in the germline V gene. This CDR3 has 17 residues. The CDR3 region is CASSLGVYSGAQETQYF.

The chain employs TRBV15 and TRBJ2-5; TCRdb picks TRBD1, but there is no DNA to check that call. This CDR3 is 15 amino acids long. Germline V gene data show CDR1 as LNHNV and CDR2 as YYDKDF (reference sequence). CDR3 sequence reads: CATSRDKGRWETQYF.

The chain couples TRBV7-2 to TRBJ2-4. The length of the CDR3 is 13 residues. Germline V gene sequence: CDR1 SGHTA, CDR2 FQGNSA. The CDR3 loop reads CASSLGIQDIQYF.

This CDR3 is CATGWEMLQETQYF. V gene TRBV6-1 combines with J gene TRBJ2-5; TCRdb designates TRBD2, a call that cannot be tested without DNA. This CDR3 contains 14 residues. Germline-derived CDR1 and CDR2 are MNHNS and SASEGT.

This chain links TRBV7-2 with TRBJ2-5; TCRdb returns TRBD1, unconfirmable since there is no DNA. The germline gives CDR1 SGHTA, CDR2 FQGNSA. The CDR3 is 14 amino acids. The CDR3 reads CASSTRQGLQTQYF.